This TCR beta chain came from a study of cytomegalovirus exposure and HLA in healthy donors. Germline V lookup: CDR1 MGHRA, CDR2 YSYEKL. Trimming removed 5 bases from V and 2 bases from J, with 13 bases in between. The CDR3 length is 15 residues. Details on this clone: The antigen is not known.

Sequencing was performed with immunoSEQ multiplex PCR; in TCRdb, only in-frame clones are kept and a portion is missing. The sample yields over 45,000 clones, 90% seen once. Study results and limitations: Listed as cytomegalovirus-associated were 150 or so TCR beta chains. As confirmed in vitro, three CMV-associated chains were specific for CMV antigens.

The study drew the donors from its approximately 110-subject validation cohort, separate from the roughly 700-subject first cohort. The rearrangement links TRBV4-1 to TRBJ1-5, with D possibly matching TRBD1 (6 bases). Sequenced input: PBMCs. The TCR sequence derives from a man younger than 35 in good health and CMV-seronegative. CDR3 nucleotides: TGCGCCAGCAGCAAAACAGGGAGCGGCAATCAGCCCCAGCATTTT. Translated, it gives CASSKTGSGNQPQHF.